The rows below give T cell receptor beta chains drawn from one sample of a study of neoadjuvant anti-PD-1 for oral cavity cancer. Profiling relied on immunoSEQ multiplex PCR, and the TCRdb table lists in-frame clones only, not all of them. The data show over 13,000 clones, with 65% to 80% seen just once and roughly 2% held by the top ten. The sample was PBMCs, taken after nivolumab (anti-PD-1) treatment. These TCRs come from a person aged 35-79 years with oral cavity squamous cell carcinoma. CDR3s include the opening cysteine and the closing phenylalanine or tryptophan. The order of the fields is J gene, clone size, V gene, D gene, CDR3 DNA, CDR3 protein. D genes are given only for firm matches. Clone size is given for some rows only: seen once, a few or many times, or a class if the clone is expanded.

j_call: TRBJ1-3; clone_size: .; v_call: TRBV6-6; d_call: .; cdr3_nt: TGTGCCAGCAGTTACTCTGGTAGCTCTGGAAACACCATATATTTT; cdr3_aa: CASSYSGSSGNTIYF
j_call: TRBJ2-2; clone_size: .; v_call: TRBV6-1; d_call: TRBD1; cdr3_nt: TGTGCCAGCAGTGACGACAGGGGGCGGTATGGAACCGGGGAGCTGTTTTTT; cdr3_aa: CASSDDRGRYGTGELFF
j_call: TRBJ2-7; clone_size: .; v_call: TRBV28; d_call: .; cdr3_nt: TGTGCCAGCACCCCCCCCGCCTCTTACGAGCAGTACTTC; cdr3_aa: CASTPPASYEQYF
j_call: TRBJ2-7; clone_size: .; v_call: TRBV5-4; d_call: .; cdr3_nt: TGTGCCAGCAGCTCCCCCGGGACAACCTACGAGCAGTACTTC; cdr3_aa: CASSSPGTTYEQYF
j_call: TRBJ2-1; clone_size: .; v_call: TRBV29-1; d_call: .; cdr3_nt: TGCAGCGTTTCCGGACATACGAGAGCCTACAATGAGCAGTTCTTC; cdr3_aa: CSVSGHTRAYNEQFF
j_call: TRBJ1-2; clone_size: .; v_call: TRBV5-8; d_call: TRBD1; cdr3_nt: TGTGCCAGCAGCCCCGGGACAGGGGCCTATGGCTACACCTTC; cdr3_aa: CASSPGTGAYGYTF
j_call: TRBJ1-5; clone_size: few; v_call: TRBV12-5; d_call: .; cdr3_nt: TGTGCTAGTGGTTTGGGGGACGGGGACAAATTTTATAGCAATCAGCCCCAGCATTTT; cdr3_aa: CASGLGDGDKFYSNQPQHF
j_call: TRBJ2-1; clone_size: .; v_call: TRBV6-5; d_call: .; cdr3_nt: TGTGCCAGCAGTCCTCGGGACCTCGGCGGGAATGAGCAGTTCTTC; cdr3_aa: CASSPRDLGGNEQFF
j_call: TRBJ2-5; clone_size: .; v_call: TRBV9; d_call: .; cdr3_nt: TGTGCCAGCAGCGTATCTCCCCCCGGGGACCAGTACTTC; cdr3_aa: CASSVSPPGDQYF
j_call: TRBJ2-7; clone_size: .; v_call: TRBV5-1; d_call: TRBD1; cdr3_nt: TGCGCCAGCAGCTTGCAGGACAGGGACTACGAGCAGTACTTC; cdr3_aa: CASSLQDRDYEQYF
j_call: TRBJ2-3; clone_size: few; v_call: TRBV7-3; d_call: .; cdr3_nt: TGTGCCAGCAGCTTAAGCGGGTCCGCAGATACGCAGTATTTT; cdr3_aa: CASSLSGSADTQYF
j_call: TRBJ1-2; clone_size: once; v_call: TRBV10-3; d_call: TRBD1; cdr3_nt: TGTGCCATCAGCCAGGGACAGGGGCTTCATGGCTACACCTTC; cdr3_aa: CAISQGQGLHGYTF
j_call: TRBJ2-2; clone_size: .; v_call: TRBV15; d_call: .; cdr3_nt: TGTGCCACCAGCAGGGAGAATGTGTTTACCGGGGAGCTGTTTTTT; cdr3_aa: CATSRENVFTGELFF
j_call: TRBJ1-2; clone_size: few; v_call: TRBV27; d_call: .; cdr3_nt: TGTGCCAGCAGTTTAATGGCAGCCAACCTAGTTTACACCTTC; cdr3_aa: CASSLMAANLVYTF
j_call: TRBJ2-1; clone_size: once; v_call: TRBV5-4; d_call: TRBD2; cdr3_nt: TGTGCCAGCAGCGTAGGACTAGCGGGAGTTCTGAGTTTGGGGCAGTTCTTC; cdr3_aa: CASSVGLAGVLSLGQFF
j_call: TRBJ2-5; clone_size: .; v_call: TRBV5-1; d_call: .; cdr3_nt: TGCGCCAGCAGCCTTTGGGGGCGGGGGCAAGGGGAGACCCAGTACTTC; cdr3_aa: CASSLWGRGQGETQYF
j_call: TRBJ2-5; clone_size: .; v_call: TRBV11-2; d_call: .; cdr3_nt: TGTGCCAGCAGCTTAGCGGGGCAGGGTAGGGAGACCCAGTACTTC; cdr3_aa: CASSLAGQGRETQYF
j_call: TRBJ2-3; clone_size: .; v_call: TRBV6-1; d_call: TRBD2; cdr3_nt: TGTGCCAGCAGTGAGCTAGCGGGAGGATCAGATACGCAGTATTTT; cdr3_aa: CASSELAGGSDTQYF
j_call: TRBJ2-5; clone_size: .; v_call: TRBV7-8; d_call: TRBD2; cdr3_nt: TGTGCCAGCAGCTTAGCAGCGGGGTTTCAAGAGACCCAGTACTTC; cdr3_aa: CASSLAAGFQETQYF
j_call: TRBJ2-5; clone_size: .; v_call: TRBV7-7; d_call: .; cdr3_nt: TGTGCCAGCAGCTCCGGCCCTCAAGAGACCCAGTACTTC; cdr3_aa: CASSSGPQETQYF
j_call: TRBJ1-5; clone_size: .; v_call: TRBV5-4; d_call: TRBD1; cdr3_nt: TGTGCCAGCAGCTTAACCGGGACAGATCAGCCCCAGCATTTT; cdr3_aa: CASSLTGTDQPQHF
j_call: TRBJ1-2; clone_size: .; v_call: TRBV27; d_call: TRBD1; cdr3_nt: TGTGCCAGCAGTTTAAGTTACCGGGACAGCTATGGCTACACCTTC; cdr3_aa: CASSLSYRDSYGYTF
j_call: TRBJ1-2; clone_size: .; v_call: TRBV4-1; d_call: .; cdr3_nt: TGCGCCAGCAGCCCGCAAGGCGGCCAAAAAGCTGGCTACACCTTC; cdr3_aa: CASSPQGGQKAGYTF
j_call: TRBJ2-5; clone_size: .; v_call: TRBV28; d_call: .; cdr3_nt: TGTGCCAGCAGTTCCGGGGCTCCCCAGTACTTC; cdr3_aa: CASSSGAPQYF
j_call: TRBJ1-3; clone_size: .; v_call: TRBV19; d_call: .; cdr3_nt: TGTGCCAGTAGTGCCCGTTGGGGGGCTGCCGGAAACACCATATATTTT; cdr3_aa: CASSARWGAAGNTIYF
j_call: TRBJ2-7; clone_size: .; v_call: TRBV7-2; d_call: .; cdr3_nt: TGTGCCAGCAGCTATCAGGGATCTACCTCCTACGAGCAGTACTTC; cdr3_aa: CASSYQGSTSYEQYF
j_call: TRBJ1-5; clone_size: few; v_call: TRBV6-4; d_call: .; cdr3_nt: TGTGCCAGCAGTGACAGGGGGAGCAATCAGCCCCAGCATTTT; cdr3_aa: CASSDRGSNQPQHF
j_call: TRBJ1-2; clone_size: .; v_call: TRBV6-4; d_call: TRBD1; cdr3_nt: TGTGCCAGCAGGCTACAGGGGGAAGGGGCCTATGGCTACACCTTC; cdr3_aa: CASRLQGEGAYGYTF
j_call: TRBJ2-6; clone_size: .; v_call: TRBV5-1; d_call: .; cdr3_nt: TGCGCCAGCAGCACCTCTGGGGTTGGGGCCAACGTCCTGACTTTC; cdr3_aa: CASSTSGVGANVLTF
j_call: TRBJ2-1; clone_size: .; v_call: TRBV19; d_call: .; cdr3_nt: TGTGCCAGTAGTATAATCTCCGGGAGTCGGGTGATGAATGAGCAGTTCTTC; cdr3_aa: CASSIISGSRVMNEQFF
j_call: TRBJ2-7; clone_size: .; v_call: TRBV27; d_call: .; cdr3_nt: TGTGCCAGCAGTTTCTTTGACAGCTCCTACGAGCAGTACTTC; cdr3_aa: CASSFFDSSYEQYF
j_call: TRBJ2-5; clone_size: .; v_call: TRBV2; d_call: .; cdr3_nt: TGTGCCAGCAGTGAGGCGGATATACAAGAGACCCAGTACTTC; cdr3_aa: CASSEADIQETQYF
j_call: TRBJ2-1; clone_size: .; v_call: TRBV28; d_call: TRBD2; cdr3_nt: TGTGCCAGCAAGTCAGCTAGCGGGAGAAGTGAGCAGTTCTTC; cdr3_aa: CASKSASGRSEQFF
j_call: TRBJ2-3; clone_size: .; v_call: TRBV10-3; d_call: .; cdr3_nt: TGTGCCATCAGGAACGCATTACAGGGGGGGGGCCGCACAGATACGCAGTATTTT; cdr3_aa: CAIRNALQGGGRTDTQYF
j_call: TRBJ1-2; clone_size: .; v_call: TRBV13; d_call: TRBD1; cdr3_nt: TGTGCCAGCAGCTTAGGACAGGGGGCATATGGCTACACCTTC; cdr3_aa: CASSLGQGAYGYTF
j_call: TRBJ1-5; clone_size: .; v_call: TRBV30; d_call: TRBD1; cdr3_nt: TGTGCCTGGAGTGTACAGGGGAACCAGCCCCAGCATTTT; cdr3_aa: CAWSVQGNQPQHF
j_call: TRBJ2-7; clone_size: few; v_call: TRBV5-1; d_call: .; cdr3_nt: TGCGCCAGCAGGGAGCCTGGGTACGAGCAGTACTTC; cdr3_aa: CASREPGYEQYF
j_call: TRBJ2-3; clone_size: .; v_call: TRBV5-4; d_call: TRBD2; cdr3_nt: TGTGCCAGCAGCTTGCGTAGCGGGAGGGGCGCAGATACGCAGTATTTT; cdr3_aa: CASSLRSGRGADTQYF
j_call: TRBJ2-3; clone_size: .; v_call: TRBV5-4; d_call: .; cdr3_nt: TGTGCCAGCAGCTTGGGGGGATTCACAGATACGCAGTATTTT; cdr3_aa: CASSLGGFTDTQYF
j_call: TRBJ1-1; clone_size: .; v_call: TRBV18; d_call: .; cdr3_nt: TGTGCCAGCTCACCATCCGGGGGGCGAACTGAAGCTTTCTTT; cdr3_aa: CASSPSGGRTEAFF
j_call: TRBJ1-1; clone_size: few; v_call: TRBV27; d_call: .; cdr3_nt: TGTGCCAGCAGACTAGGACGTGGTATCACTGAAGCTTTCTTT; cdr3_aa: CASRLGRGITEAFF
j_call: TRBJ1-3; clone_size: .; v_call: TRBV28; d_call: .; cdr3_nt: TGTGCCAGCCGGACAGTTAGGGACACCATATATTTT; cdr3_aa: CASRTVRDTIYF
j_call: TRBJ1-3; clone_size: .; v_call: TRBV7-9; d_call: .; cdr3_nt: TGTGCCAGCAGCTTAGGGCAGGGGAACACCATATATTTT; cdr3_aa: CASSLGQGNTIYF
j_call: TRBJ2-2; clone_size: .; v_call: TRBV9; d_call: TRBD1; cdr3_nt: TGTGCCAGCAGCAAACACAGAAGCGGACAGGGGGCTTACACCGGGGAGCTGTTTTTT; cdr3_aa: CASSKHRSGQGAYTGELFF
j_call: TRBJ1-1; clone_size: .; v_call: TRBV19; d_call: .; cdr3_nt: TGTGCCAGTAGTAATCCGGGAATGAACACTGAAGCTTTCTTT; cdr3_aa: CASSNPGMNTEAFF
j_call: TRBJ2-1; clone_size: .; v_call: TRBV5-4; d_call: .; cdr3_nt: TGTGCCAGCAGCTTGGGGGGGAATAACAATGAGCAGTTCTTC; cdr3_aa: CASSLGGNNNEQFF
j_call: TRBJ2-2; clone_size: .; v_call: TRBV6-5; d_call: .; cdr3_nt: TGTGCCAGCAGGATGACTAGAGAGAACACCGGGGAGCTGTTTTTT; cdr3_aa: CASRMTRENTGELFF
j_call: TRBJ2-1; clone_size: .; v_call: TRBV30; d_call: TRBD2; cdr3_nt: TGTGCCTGGAGTGTACTAGCGGGAGTCGATGAGCAGTTCTTC; cdr3_aa: CAWSVLAGVDEQFF
j_call: TRBJ2-7; clone_size: .; v_call: TRBV7-8; d_call: .; cdr3_nt: TGTGCCAGCAGCTTAGTATCGGCCGGAGCAAACTCCTACGAGCAGTACTTC; cdr3_aa: CASSLVSAGANSYEQYF
j_call: TRBJ1-2; clone_size: .; v_call: TRBV7-8; d_call: .; cdr3_nt: TGTGCCAGCACTCTACGAGGCGGGCGAAACTATGGCTACACCTTC; cdr3_aa: CASTLRGGRNYGYTF